The 12 T cell receptor beta chains listed next were all sequenced from one sample in a study of read filtering for tumor transcriptome and immune sequencing. From around 0.4 ug of RNA, a library with molecular barcoded alpha/delta and beta/gamma adaptors was made. TCRdb reanalysed the reads using MiXCR and keeps one entry per CDR3 protein. The table lists 94,000 or so distinct CDR3 sequences, roughly an eighth of them singletons, with about 16% in the top ten. What was sequenced was a population of CD138-negative cells sorted from bone marrow. All receptors come from a donor at least 40 years old with multiple myeloma.

This clonotype was observed many times. The J gene is TRBJ2-5, the V gene TRBV10-3; TRBD1 matches at 11 bases. This CDR3 is 15 amino acids long. Germline trimming cut 5 bases from V and 5 bases from J; bases unmatched to any gene: 7. Germline V gene sequence: CDR1 ENHRY, CDR2 SYGVKD. The CDR3 coding sequence is TGTGCCATCAGTAGTGGACAGGGGGCGAAGGAGACCCAGTACTTC. This sequence encodes CAISSGQGAKETQYF.

Ten or more counts support this clonotype. The chain links TRBV6-6 to TRBJ1-5, with 10 nucleotides matching TRBD1. Trimming at V came to 5 bases and at J to 4 bases, leaving 5 bases not matched to a gene. The CDR3 is 15 amino acids. Germline-derived CDR1 and CDR2 are MNHNY and SVGAGI (reference sequence). This chain's CDR3 is CASSPRQGANQPQHF. CDR3 in DNA: TGTGCCAGCAGTCCTCGACAGGGGGCTAATCAGCCCCAGCATTTT.

Remarks on this clonotype: A much more abundant neighbour one base away suggests this may be a read error. This chain joins TRBV5-1 and TRBJ2-4; 8 nucleotides agree with TRBD1. Per the germline V gene, CDR1 is SGHRS and CDR2 is YFSETQ. CDR3 length: 15 residues. With V trimmed by 3 bases and J by 9 bases, 11 bases remained unmatched. CDR3 coding DNA: TGCGCCAGCAGCTCGGAGCCGGGACAGGTTCTCATTCAGTACTTC. Protein sequence: CASSSEPGQVLIQYF.

This chain joins TRBV28 and TRBJ2-7, with 10 nucleotides matching TRBD1. CDR1 is MDHEN and CDR2 is SYDVKM in the germline V gene. V shed 3 bases and J 6 bases; nucleotides not matched to a gene: 8. The CDR3 consists of 15 residues. The CDR3 loop reads CASSLVRDRGSEQYF. CDR3 coding DNA: TGTGCCAGCAGTTTGGTACGGGACAGGGGATCCGAGCAGTACTTC.

In regard to this clonotype: A read error is likely here: a far larger clone is one base away. The chain recombines TRBV7-6 with TRBJ2-1, with D tentatively TRBD1 or TRBD2 (6 bases each). The CDR3 consists of 17 residues. CDR1 is SGHVS, CDR2 FNYEAQ, per germline. CDR3 sequence reads: CASSQPERGQSYNELFF. CDR3 coding DNA: TGTGCCAGCAGCCAACCGGAACGGGGGCAGTCCTACAATGAGCTGTTCTTC.

This clonotype came up many times. The chain is built from TRBV7-8 and TRBJ2-3; 7 bases map to TRBD1. J was trimmed by 3 bases and V by 5 bases; bases with no gene match: 11. The CDR3 is 16 amino acids. CDR1 and CDR2 (germline): SGHVS, FQNEAQ. CDR3 region: CASSLRQGLWTDTQYF. The CDR3 coding sequence is TGTGCCAGCAGCCTCAGACAGGGCCTGTGGACAGATACGCAGTATTTT.

This clonotype was seen repeatedly, ten times or more. The chain links TRBV5-1 to TRBJ2-1, with TRBD2 matching 10 bases. This CDR3 has 15 amino acids. The V and J ends lost 0 bases and 4 bases, in that order; junction bases with no gene match: 1. Germline values: CDR1 SGHRS, CDR2 YFSETQ. This CDR3 reads CASSLGAGGYNEQFF. The DNA of the CDR3 is TGCGCCAGCAGCTTGGGAGCGGGAGGGTACAATGAGCAGTTCTTC.

This clonotype was seen at least ten times. The chain combines TRBV20-1 with TRBJ2-6; 10 nucleotides agree with TRBD2. This CDR3 has 19 amino acids. Trimming cost V 5 bases and J 0 bases; bases outside gene matches: 13. The germline V gene has CDR1 DFQATT and CDR2 SNEGSKA (reference sequence). CDR3 nucleotide sequence: TGCAGTGCTGGGCTTACTAGCGGGGCTTCACTCTCTGGGGCCAACGTCCTGACTTTC. Protein product: CSAGLTSGASLSGANVLTF.

This clonotype was seen many times. This rearrangement joins TRBV5-1 to TRBJ1-2; tentative D call: TRBD1 (6 bases). Trimming left V 0 bases short and J 4 bases short, with 13 bases between. CDR3 length: 15 residues. The germline gives CDR1 SGHRS, CDR2 YFSETQ. This chain's CDR3 is CASSLGDIGLYGYTF. The CDR3 bases are TGCGCCAGCAGCTTGGGGGACATTGGGCTCTATGGCTACACCTTC.

At least ten counts were recorded for this clonotype. The chain uses TRBV7-3 and TRBJ2-2; D tentatively reads TRBD1 or TRBD2 (6 bases each). CDR1 is SGHTA and CDR2 is FQGTGA in the germline V gene. The CDR3 has 16 amino acids. Trimming took off 5 bases at V and 5 bases at J, with 18 bases between the two ends. CDR3 sequence: CASSETSGQGTGELFF. DNA of the CDR3: TGTGCCAGCAGCGAAACGAGCGGGCAGGGGACCGGGGAGCTGTTTTTT.

On this clonotype itself: A single base separates this from a much larger clone, so it may be a read error. The V call is TRBV27, the J call TRBJ1-1, with D tentatively TRBD1 (6 bases). This CDR3 spans 13 amino acids. CDR1 and CDR2 (germline): MNHEY, SMNVEV (reference sequence). The CDR3 here is CASQGTLNTKAFF. The CDR3 region has the DNA TGTGCCAGCCAGGGGACCTTGAACACTAAAGCTTTCTTT.

This clonotype showed up many times. The chain recombines TRBV7-9 with TRBJ1-1; 7 bases align to TRBD1. The CDR3 has 13 residues. Trimming at V came to 3 bases and at J to 11 bases, leaving 9 bases not matched to a gene. The V gene's germline CDR1 is SEHNR and CDR2 FQNEAQ (reference sequence). The CDR3, as DNA: TGTGCCAGCAGCTTGGGACAGCCCAAATGGGCTTTCTTT. Encoded protein: CASSLGQPKWAFF.